The rows below give T cell receptor beta chains drawn from one sample of a study of blood T cell repertoires in COVID-19. The protocol was immunoSEQ multiplex PCR, while the TCRdb copy is restricted to in-frame clones and leaves out a portion. The data show 40,000 to 50,000 clones, 89% seen once. Sequenced material: peripheral blood. The receptors come from a human donor in a cohort sampled during active COVID-19. Each CDR3 is given with its conserved first and last residue. Each record gives: J gene, V gene, CDR3 protein.

J: TRBJ2-7; V: TRBV7-6; CDR3: CASSAREGAVSYEQYF
J: TRBJ2-7; V: TRBV7-9; CDR3: CASTPGLDSYEQYF
J: TRBJ1-5; V: TRBV4-1; CDR3: CASSQEGGNQPQHF
J: TRBJ2-1; V: TRBV6-5; CDR3: CASSPQGVEQFF
J: TRBJ1-6; V: TRBV18; CDR3: CASSPTVTGRNSPLHF
J: TRBJ1-5; V: TRBV18; CDR3: CASSPGQGSLGQPQHF
J: TRBJ2-1; V: TRBV15; CDR3: CATGGILYNEQFF
J: TRBJ1-2; V: TRBV11-3; CDR3: CASSFGENYGYTF
J: TRBJ2-7; V: TRBV30; CDR3: CAWTVGQGSSYEQYF
J: TRBJ2-1; V: TRBV7-2; CDR3: CASSLGLSGSAEQFF
J: TRBJ2-6; V: TRBV6-2/TRBV6-3; CDR3: CASSHPQAGANVLTF
J: TRBJ2-5; V: TRBV14; CDR3: CASSQAETQYF
J: TRBJ1-4; V: TRBV20-1; CDR3: CSASNRGRGEKLFF
J: TRBJ1-2; V: TRBV5-1; CDR3: CASSSSTTGGRMGGYTF
J: TRBJ1-2; V: TRBV6-5; CDR3: CASRKPDRDYGYTF
J: TRBJ2-7; V: TRBV25-1; CDR3: CASSPQVGGDYEQYF
J: TRBJ1-1; V: TRBV4-1; CDR3: CASRGQLNTEAFF
J: TRBJ2-5; V: TRBV4-2; CDR3: CASSQDHFAETQYF
J: TRBJ2-2; V: TRBV7-2; CDR3: CASSPAGTDKNTGELFF
J: TRBJ1-5; V: TRBV6-1; CDR3: CASSESSSRTVNQPQHF
J: TRBJ2-3; V: TRBV7-7; CDR3: CASSRVAGSTDTQYF
J: TRBJ2-7; V: TRBV9; CDR3: CASTTAGLAREQYF
J: TRBJ2-1; V: TRBV5-1; CDR3: CASRLDTENYNEQFF
J: TRBJ2-1; V: TRBV11-2; CDR3: CASSSGTGGYNEQFF
J: TRBJ1-6; V: TRBV30; CDR3: CAWSQGYSSPLHF
J: TRBJ2-7; V: TRBV7-6; CDR3: CASSLGSGGREQYF
J: TRBJ1-5; V: TRBV6-2/TRBV6-3; CDR3: CASSQTLRGPGNQPQHF
J: TRBJ2-7; V: TRBV6-5; CDR3: CASSYDNSYEQYF
J: TRBJ2-7; V: TRBV9; CDR3: CASSPTGGAPSYEQYF
J: TRBJ1-6; V: TRBV5-1; CDR3: CASSTLPGTDYSPLHF
J: TRBJ2-4; V: TRBV4-1; CDR3: CASSQEGGKSNIQYF
J: TRBJ2-3; V: TRBV9; CDR3: CASSVVGSGDTQYF
J: TRBJ1-2; V: TRBV7-9; CDR3: CASSSRKDRVISGYTF
J: TRBJ2-4; V: TRBV7-2; CDR3: CASTRGGGKVKNIQYF
J: TRBJ2-1; V: TRBV29-1; CDR3: CSVEPGRRADEQFF
J: TRBJ1-5; V: TRBV2; CDR3: CASSSSGYSNQPQHF
J: TRBJ2-5; V: TRBV5-1; CDR3: CASSPGQGGIGTQYF